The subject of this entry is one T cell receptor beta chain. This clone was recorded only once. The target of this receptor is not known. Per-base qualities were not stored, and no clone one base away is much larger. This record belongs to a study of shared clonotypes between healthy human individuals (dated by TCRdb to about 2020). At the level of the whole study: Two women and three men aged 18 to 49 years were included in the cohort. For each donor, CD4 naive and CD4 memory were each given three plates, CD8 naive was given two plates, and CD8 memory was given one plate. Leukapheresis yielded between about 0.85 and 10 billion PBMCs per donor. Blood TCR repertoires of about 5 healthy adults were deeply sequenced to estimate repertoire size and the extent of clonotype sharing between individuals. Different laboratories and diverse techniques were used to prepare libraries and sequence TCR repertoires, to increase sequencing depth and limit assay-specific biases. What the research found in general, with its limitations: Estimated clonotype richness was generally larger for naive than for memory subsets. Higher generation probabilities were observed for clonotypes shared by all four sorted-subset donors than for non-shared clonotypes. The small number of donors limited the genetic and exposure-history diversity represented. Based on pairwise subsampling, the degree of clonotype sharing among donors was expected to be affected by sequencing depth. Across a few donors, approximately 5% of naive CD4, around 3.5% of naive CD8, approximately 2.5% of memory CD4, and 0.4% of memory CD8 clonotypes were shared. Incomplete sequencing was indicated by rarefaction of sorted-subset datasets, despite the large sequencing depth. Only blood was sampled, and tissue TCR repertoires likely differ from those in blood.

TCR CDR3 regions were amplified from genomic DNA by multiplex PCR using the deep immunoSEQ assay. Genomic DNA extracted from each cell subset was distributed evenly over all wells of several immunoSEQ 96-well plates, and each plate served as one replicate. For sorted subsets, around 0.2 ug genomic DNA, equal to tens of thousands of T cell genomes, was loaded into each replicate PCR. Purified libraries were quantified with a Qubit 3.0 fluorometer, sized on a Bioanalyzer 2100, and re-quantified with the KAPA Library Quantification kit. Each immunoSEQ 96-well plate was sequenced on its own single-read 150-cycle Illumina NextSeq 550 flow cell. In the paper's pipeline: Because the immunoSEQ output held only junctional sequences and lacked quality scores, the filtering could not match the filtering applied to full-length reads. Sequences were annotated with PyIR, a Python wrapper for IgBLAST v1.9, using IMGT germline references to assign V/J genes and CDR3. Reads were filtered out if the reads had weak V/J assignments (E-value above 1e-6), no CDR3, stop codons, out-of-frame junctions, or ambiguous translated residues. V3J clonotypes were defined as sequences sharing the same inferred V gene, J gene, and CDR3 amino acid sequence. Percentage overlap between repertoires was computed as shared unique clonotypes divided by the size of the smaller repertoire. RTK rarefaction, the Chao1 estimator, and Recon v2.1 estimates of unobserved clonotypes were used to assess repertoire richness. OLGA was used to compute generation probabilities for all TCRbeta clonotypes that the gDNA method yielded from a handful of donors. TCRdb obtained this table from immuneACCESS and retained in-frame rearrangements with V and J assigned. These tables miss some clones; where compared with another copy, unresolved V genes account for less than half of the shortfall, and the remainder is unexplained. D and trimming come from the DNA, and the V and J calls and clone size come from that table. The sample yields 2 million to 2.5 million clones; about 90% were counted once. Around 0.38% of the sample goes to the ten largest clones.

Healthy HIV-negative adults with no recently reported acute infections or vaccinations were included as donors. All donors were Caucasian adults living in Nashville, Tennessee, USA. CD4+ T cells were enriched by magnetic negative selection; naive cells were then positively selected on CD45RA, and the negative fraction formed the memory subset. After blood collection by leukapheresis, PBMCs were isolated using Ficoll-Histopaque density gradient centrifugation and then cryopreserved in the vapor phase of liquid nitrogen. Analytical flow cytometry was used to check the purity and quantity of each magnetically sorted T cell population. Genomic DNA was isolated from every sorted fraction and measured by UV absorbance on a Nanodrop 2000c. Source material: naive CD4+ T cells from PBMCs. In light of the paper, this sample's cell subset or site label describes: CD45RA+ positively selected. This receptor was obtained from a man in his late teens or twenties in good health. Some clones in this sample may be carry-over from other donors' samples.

The DNA reads TGTGCCAGCAGCGCTAGCACAGATACGCAGTATTTT. This encodes CASSASTDTQYF. Recombination connected TRBV5-6 to TRBJ2-3; the D gene is unclear. From cysteine to phenylalanine, the CDR3 is 12 amino acids long. The entry retains the CDR3 DNA only, 36 bases that are in frame from base 1. V lost 4 bases and J lost 0 bases; the stretch between them is 3 bases long. Based on the germline V gene, the CDR1 and CDR2 sequences are SGHDT and YYEEEE.